These 14 T cell receptor beta chains share one sample of origin, sequenced in a study of shared clonotypes between healthy human individuals. Sequencing used immunoSEQ multiplex PCR; TCRdb keeps in-frame clones, though not all of them. The sample holds about 820,000 clones; 80% to 95% are singletons and the top ten take more than 20%. The naive CD8 subset, CD45RO-negative cells positively selected for CCR7, excluded terminally differentiated effector memory CD45RA+ cells. What was sequenced was naive CD8+ T cells sorted from blood. The receptors were sampled from a man in his thirties or forties in good health.

The chain employs TRBV10-2 and TRBJ2-7; the D gene is possibly TRBD2 (5 bases). The CDR3 runs to 14 residues. V was pared by 3 bases and J by 2 bases, with 11 bases between. From germline, CDR1 is WSHSY and CDR2 SAAADI. In nucleotides, the CDR3 is TGCGCCAGCAGTGATGTGACTACGACCTACGAGCAGTACTTC. This gives the protein CASSDVTTTYEQYF.

The CDR3 coding sequence is TGCGCCAGCAGTGAGGACCGGGACTCAACCTACGAGCAGTACTTC. It encodes CASSEDRDSTYEQYF. The gene calls are TRBV10-2 and TRBJ2-7, with D possibly matching TRBD2 (6 bases). This CDR3 contains 15 residues. The germline CDR1 and CDR2 sequences are WSHSY and SAAADI. V was shortened by 2 bases and J by 2 bases, with 13 bases between the two germline ends.

This sequence joins TRBV9 and TRBJ2-1; D might be TRBD1 (5 bases). Germline CDR1 and CDR2: SGDLS and YYNGEE. Trimming stripped 1 base from V and 8 bases from J, with 10 bases between. The CDR3 has 13 amino acids. The CDR3 is CASSVRGVDEQFF. CDR3 nucleotides: TGTGCCAGCAGCGTAAGGGGTGTCGATGAGCAGTTCTTC. Combining the CDR3 with reference TRBV9 and TRBJ2-1 gives the whole variable domain DSGVTQTPKHLITATGQRVTLRCSPRSGDLSVYWYQQSLDQGLQFLIQYYNGEERAKGNILERFSAQQFPDLHSELNLSSLELGDSALYFCASSVRGVDEQFFGPGTRLTVL.

The J gene is TRBJ2-3, the V gene TRBV27; 7 nucleotides match TRBD2. Germline CDR1 MNHEY, CDR2 SMNVEV (reference sequence). CDR3 length: 14 amino acids. The trim removed 8 bases at V and 7 bases at J, leaving 12 bases unmatched. This CDR3 reads CASSRRTSSNTQYF. The DNA of the CDR3 is TGTGCCAGCTCAAGGAGGACTAGTTCTAATACGCAGTATTTT.

Points on this clone: Relative to the germline gene, one junction end is altered; a read error may explain this. The rearrangement links TRBV19 to TRBJ2-3; TRBD2 matches 11 bases. Germline assignment: CDR1 LNHDA and CDR2 SQIVND (reference sequence). The CDR3 runs 15 residues. CDR3 in amino acids: CASSTSGRVVDTQYF. As DNA, the CDR3 is TGTGCCAGCAGTACTAGCGGGAGAGTGGTAGATACGCAGTATTTT.

The chain's CDR3 is CASRLSGNEQFF. In nucleotides, the CDR3 is TGTGCCAGCAGGTTGTCGGGCAATGAGCAGTTCTTC. The chain combines TRBV7-9 with TRBJ2-1, with D unresolved. With 6 bases removed from V and 6 bases from J, the gap between germline ends came to 9 bases. The CDR3 contains 12 residues. Germline V gene sequence: CDR1 SEHNR, CDR2 FQNEAQ (reference sequence).

The V call is TRBV21-1, the J call TRBJ1-2. TRBV21-1 is designated a pseudogene. The CDR3 is made up of 14 amino acids. The CDR3 sequence: CASQPEGDYYGYTF. CDR3 DNA sequence: TGTGCCAGCCAGCCCGAAGGAGACTACTATGGCTACACCTTC.

Comment on this clone: At one boundary the junction diverges from the germline segment, which might be a read error. Other DNA sequences of this sample code for an identical CDR3. J is TRBJ2-7 and V is TRBV7-9; D possibly corresponds to TRBD2 (5 bases). Germline V CDR1 and CDR2: SEHNR, FQNEAQ (reference sequence). The CDR3 has 14 residues. The CDR3 sequence: CASSLGLSSYEQYF. In nucleotides, the CDR3 is TGTGCCAGCAGTTTAGGACTGAGCTCCTACGAGCAGTACTTC. The variable domain in full, with the rest retrieved from reference TRBV7-9 and TRBJ2-7, is DTGVSQNPRHKITKRGQNVTFRCDPISEHNRLYWYRQTLGQGPEFLTYFQNEAQLEKSRLLSDRFSAERPKGSFSTLEIQRTEQGDSAMYLCASSLGLSSYEQYFGPGTRLTVT.

This chain uses TRBV5-1 with TRBJ2-2; D might be TRBD1 (6 bases). Trimming took 3 bases from V and 6 from J, leaving 15 bases between them. CDR1 is SGHRS, CDR2 YFSETQ, per germline. CDR3 length equals 15 residues. CDR3 in DNA: TGCGCCAGCAGCTCAACAGGGTCCTGGGCCGGGGAGCTGTTTTTT. It is translated as CASSSTGSWAGELFF.

The rearrangement joins TRBV27 to TRBJ2-1; 13 bases line up with TRBD2. V lost 8 bases and J lost 0; bases outside the gene matches: 22. This CDR3 has 22 amino acids. Germline V gives CDR1 MNHEY, CDR2 SMNVEV (reference sequence). CDR3 loop: CASGWTGVLLAGGGSSYNEQFF. In nucleotides, the CDR3 is TGTGCCAGCGGCTGGACAGGGGTATTACTAGCGGGAGGGGGATCCTCCTACAATGAGCAGTTCTTC.

The J gene is TRBJ2-1, the V gene TRBV27; D is ambiguous. CDR3 length equals 15 residues. The ends were cut back, 0 bases at V and 2 bases at J, with 8 bases in the middle. The germline V gene has CDR1 MNHEY and CDR2 SMNVEV (reference sequence). The CDR3 reads CASSLSDPAYNEQFF. The CDR3 bases are TGTGCCAGCAGTTTATCTGACCCAGCCTACAATGAGCAGTTCTTC.

The chain carries TRBV2 and TRBJ2-7; the match to TRBD1 covers 8 bases. CDR3 size: 13 residues. The trim removed 6 bases at V and 1 base at J, leaving 2 bases unmatched. Germline V gene data show CDR1 as SNHLY and CDR2 as FYNNEI. CDR3 residues: CASSWTGSYEQYF. The CDR3 nucleotides read TGTGCCAGCAGCTGGACAGGGTCCTACGAGCAGTACTTC.

V gene TRBV15 combines with J gene TRBJ2-1, with 7 bases that match TRBD2. With V trimmed by 9 bases and J by 4 bases, 12 bases remained unmatched. Germline V gene sequence: CDR1 LNHNV, CDR2 YYDKDF (reference sequence). The CDR3 consists of 15 residues. This chain's CDR3 is CATSSTGGPYNEQFF. Written as DNA, the CDR3 is TGTGCCACTTCTTCTACGGGAGGCCCATACAATGAGCAGTTCTTC.

For the CDR3, the DNA is TGTGCCAGCAGCGTTTGGTGGAACGAAGACACCGGGGAGCTGTTTTTT. Encoded protein: CASSVWWNEDTGELFF. The rearrangement links TRBV9 to TRBJ2-2; D unresolved. The CDR3 is made up of 16 amino acids. Trimming left V 2 bases short and J 3 bases short, with 14 bases between. Germline CDR1 SGDLS, CDR2 YYNGEE. The full variable domain, rest sourced from reference TRBV9 and TRBJ2-2, is DSGVTQTPKHLITATGQRVTLRCSPRSGDLSVYWYQQSLDQGLQFLIQYYNGEERAKGNILERFSAQQFPDLHSELNLSSLELGDSALYFCASSVWWNEDTGELFFGEGSRLTVL.